Below, 28 T cell receptor beta chains from the same sample are listed, as sequenced in a study of T cells in Graves' hyperthyroidism and ophthalmopathy. Amplification of TCR beta CDR3 regions used RNA as the template. The HTBI primer set served for first-round RT-PCR of the TCR CDR3. TCRdb passed the multiplex PCR reads through MiXCR, listing each CDR3 protein once. Of a few hundred thousand distinct CDR3 sequences listed, around 42% are singletons. The sequenced sample consisted of peripheral blood or thyroid tissue (not recorded which). The source of these receptors is a woman younger than 35 with Graves' hyperthyroidism.

This chain joins TRBV20-1 and TRBJ1-2; D is uncertain. V was trimmed by 1 base and J by 7 bases, leaving 13 bases between them. This CDR3 region has 13 residues. Germline values: CDR1 DFQATT, CDR2 SNEGSKA (reference sequence). The CDR3 loop is CSARGRRGSGYTF. The CDR3 DNA sequence: TGCAGTGCTAGAGGACGGCGGGGATCTGGCTACACCTTC.

The chain employs TRBV7-2 and TRBJ1-2; D is uncertain. Trimming left V 4 bases short and J 6 bases short, with 9 bases between. The germline CDR1 and CDR2 sequences are SGHTA and FQGNSA. The CDR3 contains 12 residues. This chain's CDR3 is CASSSQTDGYTF. CDR3 nucleotide sequence: TGTGCCAGCAGCTCCCAGACGGATGGCTACACCTTC.

Concerning this clonotype: Germline is not matched at one junction end, which may reflect a read error. The chain couples TRBV2 to TRBJ2-7; D is undetermined. The CDR3 covers 14 residues. CDR1 is SNHLY, CDR2 FYNNEI, per germline. The CDR3 coding sequence is TGTGCCAGCGCAACAGACGGCGATTCCTCCGAGCAGTACTTC. It codes for CASATDGDSSEQYF.

This clonotype was seen at least ten times. The chain has TRBV6-5 and TRBJ2-7; the D gene is possibly TRBD2 (6 bases). With 5 bases removed from V and 0 bases from J, the gap between germline ends came to 8 bases. The germline V gene has CDR1 MNHEY and CDR2 SVGAGI. There are 13 residues in the CDR3. As DNA, the CDR3 is TGTGCCAGCAGTGGACTAAACTCCTACGAGCAGTACTTC. This sequence encodes CASSGLNSYEQYF.

This clonotype appeared many times. V gene TRBV4-3 combines with J gene TRBJ2-2; possibly TRBD1 for D (7 bases). CDR3 size: 15 residues. V gave up 4 bases and J gave up 3 bases, with 12 bases separating them. The germline CDR1 and CDR2 sequences are LGHNA and YSLEER. This chain's CDR3 is CASSRTGGYTGELFF. In nucleotides, the CDR3 is TGCGCCAGCAGCCGGACAGGAGGGTACACCGGGGAGCTGTTTTTT.

This clonotype was seen repeatedly, ten times or more. This sequence joins TRBV27 and TRBJ2-7; 7 bases align to TRBD2. V lost 6 bases, J lost 5 bases, and 10 bases stayed unmatched. This CDR3 has 14 amino acids. The germline gives CDR1 MNHEY, CDR2 SMNVEV (reference sequence). The CDR3 sequence is CASRTAGRMDEQYF. CDR3 DNA sequence: TGTGCCAGCAGAACAGCGGGACGAATGGACGAGCAGTACTTC.

The chain combines TRBV6-5 with TRBJ2-3, with D possibly matching TRBD1 (5 bases). Germline V CDR1 and CDR2: MNHEY, SVGAGI. The ends were cut back, 8 bases at V and 3 bases at J, with 12 bases in the middle. This CDR3 spans 13 amino acids. The CDR3: CASGHKGTDTQYF. CDR3 DNA sequence: TGTGCCAGCGGCCACAAGGGGACAGATACGCAGTATTTT.

This clonotype was seen at least ten times. The gene calls are TRBV20-1 and TRBJ2-7; the match to TRBD2 covers 10 bases. Trimming cost V 0 bases and J 4 bases; bases outside gene matches: 6. The CDR3 loop spans 15 amino acids. Germline V gene data show CDR1 as DFQATT and CDR2 as SNEGSKA (reference sequence). CDR3 bases: TGCAGTGCTAGAGATCCAGCGGGAGGGGTGTACGAGCAGTACTTC. It codes for CSARDPAGGVYEQYF.

V is TRBV20-1 and J is TRBJ2-7, with 14 bases lining up with TRBD2. The CDR3 covers 15 residues. In germline, CDR1 is DFQATT, CDR2 SNEGSKA (reference sequence). Germline trimming cut 5 bases from V and 6 bases from J; bases unmatched to any gene: 9. CDR3 in DNA: TGCAGTGCTGCGACTAGCGGGAGGGCCTATCGCGAGCAGTACTTC. Translation gives CSAATSGRAYREQYF.

This clonotype was counted ten times or more. The chain recombines TRBV15 with TRBJ1-2, with D uncertain. Germline assignment: CDR1 LNHNV and CDR2 YYDKDF (reference sequence). The CDR3 has 12 residues. V lost 5 bases and J lost 5, with 9 bases in between. The CDR3 sequence: CATSLPGYGYTF. CDR3 nucleotide sequence: TGTGCCACCAGCTTACCAGGTTATGGCTACACCTTC.

The chain is built from TRBV29-1 and TRBJ1-2, with TRBD1 identical over 10 bases. Looked up from germline, CDR1 is SQVTM and CDR2 is ANQGSEA. This CDR3 region has 14 residues. Unmatched junction bases numbered 9, after V lost 4 bases and J lost 7 bases. Here the CDR3 reads CSVAPGTGAFGYTF. The CDR3 bases are TGCAGCGTTGCCCCCGGGACAGGGGCTTTTGGCTACACCTTC.

Only one count was recorded for this clonotype. A much larger clone lies one base from this, so it may be a read error. This chain links TRBV9 with TRBJ1-4; the D gene is possibly TRBD1 (5 bases). Germline values: CDR1 SGDLS, CDR2 YYNGEE. The CDR3 is made up of 16 amino acids. The CDR3 loop reads CASSVVAGPANEELFF. In DNA form, the CDR3 reads TGTGCCAGCAGCGTAGTCGCAGGGCCGGCTAATGAAGAACTGTTTTTT.

With respect to this clonotype: This may come from a read error, since a much larger clone is one base off. This sequence joins TRBV7-9 and TRBJ2-7, with D tentatively TRBD1 or TRBD2 (6 bases each). The CDR3 length is 16 residues. Germline V gene lookup returns CDR1 SEHNR and CDR2 FQNEAQ (reference sequence). CDR3 DNA sequence: TGTACCAGCAGCCACCTAACGGGGGCCCGTTCCTACGAGCAGTACTTC. Its protein product is CTSSHLTGARSYEQYF. Drawing the rest from reference TRBV7-9 and TRBJ2-7, the complete variable domain is DTGVSQNPRHKITKRGQNVTFRCDPISEHNRLYWYRQTLGQGPEFLTYFQNEAQLEKSRLLSDRFSAERPKGSFSTLEIQRTEQGDSAMYLCTSSHLTGARSYEQYFGPGTRLTVT.

On this clonotype itself: The junction departs from germline at one end; a sequencing error may be responsible. The chain recombines TRBV14 with TRBJ1-2; D remains unclear. The CDR3 is 13 residues long. CDR1 is SGHDN and CDR2 is FVKESK in the germline V gene. The CDR3 nucleotides read TGTGCCAGCAACCTACTGGACGGCTATGGCTACGCCTTC. Protein sequence: CASNLLDGYGYAF.

This clonotype was recorded once. V usage is TRBV15 and J usage is TRBJ2-2; D is possibly TRBD1 (5 bases). Germline loops: CDR1 LNHNV, CDR2 YYDKDF (reference sequence). The V and J ends lost 9 bases and 8 bases respectively, with 10 bases between them. This CDR3 comprises 11 residues. DNA of the CDR3: TGTGCCACAGGGGTCGGGGGGGAGCTGTTTTTT. It translates to CATGVGGELFF.

This clonotype showed up many times. The chain employs TRBV7-8 and TRBJ2-7, with 7 nucleotides matching TRBD1. Germline values: CDR1 SGHVS, CDR2 FQNEAQ. After removal of 8 bases from V and 4 bases from J, the junction contained 20 bases not matched to a gene. This CDR3 is 17 amino acids long. CDR3 nucleotides: TGTGCCAGCTTCCCGAAGGGAGCAGGACCGACAGGGTACGAGCAGTACTTC. Translation: CASFPKGAGPTGYEQYF.

This clonotype was counted at least ten times. Written as DNA, the CDR3 is TGTGCCAGCAGCATGAGGGGGGATCCCAACTATGGCTACACCTTC. It is translated as CASSMRGDPNYGYTF. The rearrangement uses TRBV5-5 and TRBJ1-2; D possibly corresponds to TRBD1 (6 bases). This CDR3 comprises 15 residues. Trimming took 4 bases from V and 2 from J, leaving 15 bases between them. Germline CDR1 and CDR2: SGHKS and YYEKEE (reference sequence).

V usage is TRBV7-9 and J usage is TRBJ1-2; D is uncertain. CDR1 is SEHNR and CDR2 is FQNEAQ in the germline V gene (reference sequence). CDR3 size: 13 residues. V lost 3 bases and J lost 0, with 5 bases in between. The CDR3 DNA is TGTGCCAGCAGCTTCCCGACTAACTATGGCTACACCTTC. Translation gives CASSFPTNYGYTF.

This clonotype has at least ten counts. The chain recombines TRBV6-5 with TRBJ2-7; 10 positions match TRBD2. CDR3 length: 13 amino acids. The germline V gene encodes CDR1 MNHEY and CDR2 SVGAGI. With 10 bases clipped from V and 3 bases from J, the junction kept 6 bases outside the gene matches. CDR3 coding DNA: TGTGCCACCGCGTTAGCGGGGGGCTACGAGCAGTACTTC. This gives the protein CATALAGGYEQYF.

This clonotype was seen repeatedly, ten times or more. The chain joins TRBV19 to TRBJ2-7; tentatively, D is TRBD2 (7 bases). CDR1 and CDR2 (germline): LNHDA, SQIVND (reference sequence). The CDR3 loop spans 15 amino acids. The germline V and J ends were trimmed by 5 bases and 2 bases, with 16 bases remaining between them. The CDR3 sequence: CASSLGQRGTYEQYF. For the CDR3, the DNA is TGTGCCAGTAGTCTAGGACAGCGGGGTACCTACGAGCAGTACTTC.

The chain has TRBV5-1 and TRBJ1-5; maybe TRBD1 (5 bases). V was pared by 1 base and J by 3 bases, with 11 bases between. Germline V gene lookup returns CDR1 SGHRS and CDR2 YFSETQ. The CDR3 covers 15 residues. The CDR3 is CASSLRDGHNQPQHF. The CDR3 nucleotides read TGCGCCAGCAGCTTGAGGGACGGACACAATCAGCCCCAGCATTTT. Supplemented by reference TRBV5-1 and TRBJ1-5, the full variable domain reads KAGVTQTPRYLIKTRGQQVTLSCSPISGHRSVSWYQQTPGQGLQFLFEYFSETQRNKGNFPGRFSGRQFSNSRSEMNVSTLELGDSALYLCASSLRDGHNQPQHFGDGTRLSIL.

This clonotype was seen at least ten times. V is TRBV6-6 and J is TRBJ2-2, with 7 bases matching TRBD2. CDR1 and CDR2 from the germline V gene are MNHNY and SVGAGI (reference sequence). Trimming took 8 bases from V and 5 from J; bases not matched to a gene: 8. The CDR3 has 14 residues. CDR3 protein: CASRRGGETGELFF. In nucleotides, the CDR3 is TGTGCCAGCCGAAGGGGAGGGGAAACCGGGGAGCTGTTTTTT.

This clonotype was observed many times. The CDR3 protein is CSAPGLAGDNTGELFF. The CDR3, as DNA: TGCAGTGCACCGGGACTAGCGGGAGACAACACCGGGGAGCTGTTTTTT. The chain employs TRBV20-1 and TRBJ2-2, with 14 bases identical to TRBD2. CDR3 length equals 16 residues. V lost 6 bases to trimming and J lost 2 bases; unmatched junction nucleotides: 5. The germline V gene encodes CDR1 DFQATT and CDR2 SNEGSKA (reference sequence).

This clonotype was counted at least ten times. V usage is TRBV20-1 and J usage is TRBJ1-1; D ambiguous. Germline CDR1 is DFQATT and CDR2 is SNEGSKA (reference sequence). With 1 base removed from V and 4 bases from J, the gap between germline ends came to 13 bases. This CDR3 is 14 amino acids long. As DNA, the CDR3 is TGCAGTGCTAGAGTTTCCGGGGTGCGCACTGAAGCTTTCTTT. Its protein is CSARVSGVRTEAFF.

The rearrangement links TRBV6-6 to TRBJ2-3; 8 bases line up with TRBD2. This CDR3 is built from 18 residues. V gave up 7 bases and J gave up 5 bases; unmatched junction bases: 20. Germline V gives CDR1 MNHNY, CDR2 SVGAGI (reference sequence). The CDR3 protein is CASMLAGLFADTGDTQYF. The CDR3 nucleotides read TGTGCCAGCATGTTAGCGGGGTTATTTGCCGACACGGGAGATACGCAGTATTTT.

In this sample, this clonotype turned up many times. V and J are TRBV7-8 and TRBJ2-2; 8 nucleotides align to TRBD2. The ends lost 5 bases at V and 4 bases at J; junction bases unmatched: 6. The germline V gene encodes CDR1 SGHVS and CDR2 FQNEAQ. CDR3 length: 15 amino acids. CDR3 nucleotide sequence: TGTGCCAGCAGCCCCGGGGGGGGCATCACCGGGGAGCTGTTTTTT. It specifies CASSPGGGITGELFF.

The genes are TRBV24-1 and TRBJ2-3; 9 bases are a match to TRBD2. The CDR3 loop spans 15 amino acids. Germline CDR1 reads KGHDR; CDR2 reads SFDVKD. After removal of 3 bases from V and 2 bases from J, the junction contained 2 bases not matched to a gene. CDR3 sequence: CATSDLAGLTDTQYF. The CDR3 bases are TGTGCCACCAGTGATCTAGCGGGACTCACAGATACGCAGTATTTT.

At least ten counts were recorded for this clonotype. The chain links TRBV12-5 to TRBJ1-5; D ambiguous. The CDR3 runs to 14 residues. Looked up from germline, CDR1 is LGHNT and CDR2 is FRNRAP. Trimming removed 3 bases from V and 1 base from J, with 7 bases in between. CDR3 nucleotide sequence: TGTGCTAGTGGTTTCGGACTGAGCAATCAGCCCCAGCATTTT. Amino acids: CASGFGLSNQPQHF.